Following are 24 T cell receptor beta chains from one sample sequenced in a study of CXCR3-negative and CXCR3-positive naive CD8 T cells. TRB cDNA libraries were made by UMI-labeled 5' RACE. Reprocessing the 5' RACE reads, TCRdb reports a single entry for every CDR3 protein and omits DNA. This sample contains about 130,000 distinct CDR3 sequences. The source material was naive CXCR3- CD8+ T cells from blood. Subset of the sample: CD45RO-CCR7+CD27+CD95- naive CD8+ T cells lacking CXCR3 (TNR3-). The receptors here all came from a human donor in good health. Some clones in this sample may be carry-over from other donors' samples.

The V call is TRBV28, the J call TRBJ2-2. This CDR3 is built from 13 residues. Germline CDR1 reads MDHEN; CDR2 reads SYDVKM. This CDR3 reads CASRTPNTGELFF.

The chain uses TRBV6-5 and TRBJ2-3; there is no DNA to check the TCRdb D call of TRBD2. The CDR3 is 17 amino acids. Germline assignment: CDR1 MNHEY and CDR2 SVGAGI. The CDR3 reads CASSYSQKRGGGDTQYF.

The chain carries TRBV7-8 and TRBJ1-4; the TRBD1 assignment by TCRdb is unverifiable without DNA. This CDR3 comprises 14 residues. Germline CDR1 SGHVS, CDR2 FQNEAQ. The CDR3 loop is CASSPWTGLEKLFF.

The gene calls are TRBV12-3 or TRBV12-4 and TRBJ2-5. This CDR3 contains 13 residues. CDR3 sequence: CASSLSLDETQYF.

The chain has TRBV20-1 and TRBJ1-6. The CDR3 has 15 residues. Germline assignment: CDR1 DFQATT and CDR2 SNEGSKA (reference sequence). The CDR3 is CSARAERWSNSPLHF.

The chain employs TRBV20-1 and TRBJ2-7. The CDR3 loop spans 13 amino acids. The germline V gene encodes CDR1 DFQATT and CDR2 SNEGSKA (reference sequence). CDR3 amino acids: CSVRTASSYEQYF.

This sequence joins TRBV28 and TRBJ2-7; TCRdb's assignment of TRBD1 cannot be checked, as there is no DNA. This CDR3 contains 16 residues. Per germline, CDR1 MDHEN and CDR2 SYDVKM. The CDR3 region is CASSLMSGQSTYEQYF.

The CDR3 loop reads CASSLAGTEQYF. This chain connects TRBV7-6 to TRBJ2-7. In germline, CDR1 is SGHVS, CDR2 FNYEAQ. This CDR3 region has 12 residues.

This chain joins TRBV20-1 and TRBJ2-5; the D gene TCRdb calls, TRBD2, cannot be checked with no DNA. CDR1 is DFQATT, CDR2 SNEGSKA, per germline (reference sequence). The CDR3 loop spans 15 amino acids. The CDR3 is CSARDYRGRGETQYF.

The chain links TRBV12-3 or TRBV12-4 to TRBJ1-1. There are 12 residues in the CDR3. This CDR3 is CASSLGFSEAFF.

The chain links TRBV27 to TRBJ2-1; TCRdb names TRBD2, which stays unverified in the absence of DNA. There are 13 residues in the CDR3. Germline V lookup: CDR1 MNHEY, CDR2 SMNVEV (reference sequence). The CDR3 is CASSPGTSVLQFF.

The chain uses TRBV11-1 and TRBJ2-1; TCRdb reports TRBD2, a call that lacks DNA to check it against. The CDR3 is made up of 16 amino acids. Germline CDR1 reads SGHAT; CDR2 reads FQDESV (reference sequence). CDR3 sequence reads: CASSPDSGRTYNEQFF.

This chain links TRBV29-1 with TRBJ2-1; TCRdb gives TRBD2 as the D gene, but with no DNA this cannot be confirmed. CDR1 SQVTM and CDR2 ANQGSEA come from the germline V gene. CDR3 length: 16 amino acids. The chain's CDR3 is CSVEDQVAVASYEQFF.

This chain links TRBV7-9 with TRBJ1-5. The germline V gene encodes CDR1 SEHNR and CDR2 FQNEAQ (reference sequence). CDR3 length: 19 amino acids. The CDR3 sequence: CASSLGVEGGRPLNQPQHF.

The V and J genes are TRBV20-1 and TRBJ2-6; with no DNA, the TCRdb D assignment of TRBD1 cannot be verified. This CDR3 is 17 amino acids long. CDR1 DFQATT and CDR2 SNEGSKA come from the germline V gene (reference sequence). This chain's CDR3 is CSAQQYRGDPGANVLTF.

The chain carries TRBV14 and TRBJ2-5. The CDR3 covers 13 residues. Per germline, CDR1 SGHDN and CDR2 FVKESK. This chain's CDR3 is CASSQDLQETQYF.

The chain recombines TRBV12-3 or TRBV12-4 with TRBJ2-4. CDR3 length: 12 amino acids. The CDR3 here is CASSLDRNIQYF.

This chain uses TRBV7-9 with TRBJ2-7; TCRdb gives TRBD1 as the D gene, but with no DNA this cannot be confirmed. The CDR3 contains 14 residues. Germline V gene sequence: CDR1 SEHNR, CDR2 FQNEAQ (reference sequence). CDR3: CASSSPAGIDEQYF.

The J gene is TRBJ2-7, the V gene TRBV7-8; TCRdb returns TRBD2, unconfirmable since there is no DNA. The length of the CDR3 is 17 residues. Germline CDR1 SGHVS, CDR2 FQNEAQ. CDR3 amino acids: CASKDARIGTASYEQYF.

The V and J genes are TRBV7-9 and TRBJ2-3; TCRdb reports TRBD2, a call that lacks DNA to check it against. This CDR3 spans 17 amino acids. Germline CDR1 SEHNR, CDR2 FQNEAQ (reference sequence). CDR3 protein: CASSLPQRAGGTYTQYF.

The chain uses TRBV7-6 and TRBJ2-1; TCRdb gives TRBD2 as the D gene, but with no DNA this cannot be confirmed. This CDR3 region has 14 residues. Germline CDR1 SGHVS, CDR2 FNYEAQ. CDR3 in amino acids: CASSLESLDGEQFF.

V and J are TRBV28 and TRBJ2-2. Per germline, CDR1 MDHEN and CDR2 SYDVKM. The CDR3 length is 16 residues. This chain's CDR3 is CASSHPGGAVTGELFF.

The gene calls are TRBV7-6 and TRBJ1-2; TCRdb designates TRBD1, a call that cannot be tested without DNA. Germline assignment: CDR1 SGHVS and CDR2 FNYEAQ. The CDR3 is made up of 17 amino acids. This CDR3 reads CASSFDSTGEANYGYTF.

This chain joins TRBV29-1 and TRBJ2-7; TCRdb calls TRBD2, which cannot be checked without DNA. The CDR3 is made up of 15 amino acids. Germline V gene sequence: CDR1 SQVTM, CDR2 ANQGSEA. CDR3 residues: CSVQGTSGRVDEQYF.